Presented here are 21 T cell receptor beta chains from one specimen sequenced in a study of metastatic and nonmetastatic thyroid tumors (TCRdb year 2020). The library was generated by PCR. The instrument was an Illumina HiSeq 4000. TCRdb took the public reads, trimmed them with fastp at Q25, ran MiXCR for clone calling and kept in-frame beta chains. In all, the sample holds about 18,000 clones, and around 25% of those were seen once. The ten largest clones take up about 10% of the sample. None of the patients had been given any treatment before thyroid surgery. Material for sequencing was adjacent normal tissue. These TCRs come from a female donor with papillary thyroid cancer or a benign thyroid nodule (not recorded which). Some clones in this sample may be carry-over from other donors' samples.

Within the sample, this clone is medium-sized (0.01 to 0.1%). J is TRBJ1-6 and V is TRBV7-9, with 8 bases aligning to TRBD1. The ends lost 1 base at V and 3 bases at J; junction bases unmatched: 2. The length of the CDR3 is 16 residues. Germline-derived CDR1 and CDR2 are SEHNR and FQNEAQ (reference sequence). The CDR3: CASSLGQGFYNSPLHF. CDR3 in DNA: TGTGCCAGCAGCTTAGGACAGGGGTTCTATAATTCACCCCTCCACTTT.

This clone has a handful of counts. The V and J genes are TRBV12-3 or TRBV12-4 and TRBJ2-7, with D maybe TRBD1 (5 bases). This CDR3 is 14 amino acids long. Trimming removed 7 bases at V and 2 bases at J, with 15 bases between. The CDR3 is CASNYRWEPYEQYF. Here the CDR3 DNA reads TGTGCCAGCAATTACAGGTGGGAACCCTACGAGCAGTACTTC.

There are a few counts of this clone. V and J are TRBV2 and TRBJ2-2; D gene ambiguous. V was trimmed by 1 base and J by 5 bases, leaving 8 bases between them. The CDR3 totals 14 residues. Germline lookup yields CDR1 SNHLY and CDR2 FYNNEI. CDR3 DNA sequence: TGTGCCAGCAGTGAAGGGGCGAGAACCGGGGAGCTGTTTTTT. This gives the protein CASSEGARTGELFF.

This clone was seen a handful of times. The chain carries TRBV28 and TRBJ2-5; no reliable D call. V was cut by 5 bases and J by 4 bases, with 14 bases left in between. The CDR3 length is 14 residues. CDR1 MDHEN and CDR2 SYDVKM come from the germline V gene. CDR3 bases: TGTGCCAGCAGTCCCGGGCAGGTCGGAGAGACCCAGTACTTC. It yields the protein CASSPGQVGETQYF.

The chain uses TRBV7-6 and TRBJ1-3; no clear D. Germline V gene lookup returns CDR1 SGHVS and CDR2 FNYEAQ. This CDR3 comprises 15 residues. V was trimmed by 1 base and J by 0 bases, leaving 7 bases between them. The CDR3 DNA is TGTGCCAGCAGCTTAGAAGGCCGCTCTGGAAACACCATATATTTT. Amino acid sequence: CASSLEGRSGNTIYF.

The chain has TRBV11-2 and TRBJ1-1, with D unresolved. This CDR3 is built from 14 residues. Trimming took off 3 bases at V and 5 bases at J, with 13 bases between the two ends. Germline loops: CDR1 SGHAT, CDR2 FQNNGV. The DNA for the CDR3 is TGTGCCAGCAGCTTTGTAGGGCGGTGGACTGAAGCTTTCTTT. This encodes CASSFVGRWTEAFF.

This chain connects TRBV5-1 to TRBJ1-1; the match to TRBD1 covers 8 bases. V shed 2 bases, J shed 4 bases, and the junction held 16 bases outside the gene matches. CDR1 is SGHRS and CDR2 is YFSETQ in the germline V gene. The CDR3 contains 18 residues. Written as DNA, the CDR3 is TGCGCCAGCAGCTTCGACAGGGGTGACGCATATGGGGGCACTGAAGCTTTCTTT. It is translated as CASSFDRGDAYGGTEAFF.

The chain combines TRBV19 with TRBJ1-3, with 7 bases that match TRBD1. The CDR3 covers 14 residues. Germline V gene sequence: CDR1 LNHDA, CDR2 SQIVND (reference sequence). With 5 bases clipped from V and 5 bases from J, the junction kept 6 bases outside the gene matches. CDR3 sequence reads: CASSHPGQRNTIYF. As DNA, the CDR3 is TGTGCCAGTAGTCATCCGGGACAGAGAAACACCATATATTTT.

Remarks on this clone: This may come from a read error, since a much larger clone is one base off. Other DNA sequences in this sample translate to the same CDR3. CDR3 nucleotide sequence: TGTGCCATCCGACAGAACTACGAGCAGTACTTC. This codes for CAIRQNYEQYF. The V gene is TRBV10-3, the J gene TRBJ2-7; tentative D call: TRBD1 (5 bases). This CDR3 has 11 amino acids. Trimming removed 8 bases from V and 3 bases from J, with 8 bases in between. Germline CDR1 reads ENHRY; CDR2 reads SYGVKD.

This chain joins TRBV18 and TRBJ1-2; TRBD1 might be the D (5 bases). Germline lookup yields CDR1 KGHSH and CDR2 LQKENI. Between the trimmed V and J ends, which lost 2 bases and 6 bases, there was a span of 7 bases. The CDR3 has 12 amino acids. In DNA form, the CDR3 reads TGTGCCAGCTCACCAGAAGGGGATGGCTACACCTTC. Translation gives CASSPEGDGYTF.

In this sample, this clone turned up many times. The CDR3 nucleotides read TGTGCCAGCAGCGTTGAGAGCTCCTATAATTCACCCCTCCACTTT. Its translation is CASSVESSYNSPLHF. V gene TRBV9 combines with J gene TRBJ1-6; the D is unclear. Per germline, CDR1 SGDLS and CDR2 YYNGEE. The CDR3 contains 15 residues. Deletions cut 2 bases from V and 0 bases from J, with 6 bases between.

This clone was detected a few times. The gene calls are TRBV6-5 and TRBJ2-1; maybe TRBD1 (5 bases). V shed 3 bases and J shed 10 bases, with 10 bases lying between them. Germline CDR1 is MNHEY and CDR2 is SVGAGI. CDR3 size: 12 residues. CDR3 bases: TGTGCCAGCAGTTATGGGGCCACCGAGCAGTTCTTC. Its protein is CASSYGATEQFF.

This clone was seen a handful of times. The CDR3 loop is CASRDGQGYQPQHF. In DNA, the CDR3 is TGTGCCAGCAGGGACGGACAGGGATATCAGCCCCAGCATTTT. The chain employs TRBV6-1 and TRBJ1-5, with 8 nucleotides matching TRBD1. Trimming removed 6 bases from V and 5 bases from J; junction bases left unmatched: 6. The germline CDR1 and CDR2 sequences are MNHNS and SASEGT. CDR3 length equals 14 residues.

This clone was found a few times. This rearrangement joins TRBV10-3 to TRBJ2-1; TRBD2 might be the D (5 bases). The ends were cut back, 7 bases at V and 7 bases at J, with 17 bases in the middle. This CDR3 has 14 residues. CDR1 ENHRY and CDR2 SYGVKD come from the germline V gene. This chain's CDR3 is CAIKDSALRNEQFF. As DNA, the CDR3 is TGTGCCATCAAGGACTCTGCTTTACGAAATGAGCAGTTCTTC.

A few counts support this clone. The chain uses TRBV20-1 and TRBJ2-1, with a weak D call TRBD2 (6 bases). The V and J ends lost 5 bases and 7 bases respectively, with 18 bases between them. The CDR3 covers 14 residues. Looked up from germline, CDR1 is DFQATT and CDR2 is SNEGSKA (reference sequence). The CDR3 DNA is TGCAGTGCTCTTTCGACTAGTCACCTAAATGAGCAGTTCTTC. This translates into CSALSTSHLNEQFF.

The J gene is TRBJ2-7, the V gene TRBV29-1, with a possible D match to TRBD2 (5 bases). The CDR3 loop spans 13 amino acids. The V end lost 7 bases, the J end lost 0 bases, and 13 bases lay between the germline ends. Germline V gives CDR1 SQVTM, CDR2 ANQGSEA. The chain's CDR3 is CSARRESSYEQYF. For the CDR3, the DNA is TGCAGCGCCAGAAGGGAGAGCTCCTACGAGCAGTACTTC.

Only a few counts were recorded for this clone. This sequence may be a read error, since a much larger clone differs from it by one base. The V gene is TRBV6-1, the J gene TRBJ1-1; TRBD1 matches 8 bases. The CDR3 extends over 17 amino acids. Germline assignment: CDR1 MNHNS and CDR2 SASEGT. With V trimmed by 3 bases and J by 7 bases, 16 bases remained unmatched. The CDR3 loop is CASSDLLAGGARCEAFF. CDR3 nucleotide sequence: TGTGCCAGCAGTGATCTTCTGGCAGGGGGCGCAAGGTGTGAAGCTTTCTTT.

In its sample, this clone was seen a few times. Other DNA sequences in this sample translate to the same CDR3. The chain has TRBV12-3 or TRBV12-4 and TRBJ1-2; D may be TRBD1 (5 bases). The CDR3 contains 14 residues. V was clipped by 2 bases and J by 3 bases, with 10 bases between them. The CDR3 here is CASSLRGRDYGYTF. The CDR3 DNA sequence: TGTGCCAGCAGTTTACGGGGGAGGGACTATGGCTACACCTTC.

The genes are TRBV2 and TRBJ2-1, with D maybe TRBD2 (6 bases). Germline V gene sequence: CDR1 SNHLY, CDR2 FYNNEI. The CDR3 sequence is 19 residues long. Trimming took off 4 bases at V and 5 bases at J, with 27 bases between the two ends. As DNA, the CDR3 is TGTGCCAGCAGTGTCCCGGGGGTGAGGAGTGGCGGGCCCAACAATGAGCAGTTCTTC. Translation: CASSVPGVRSGGPNNEQFF.

The chain couples TRBV7-9 to TRBJ2-5; TRBD2 aligns across 13 bases. This CDR3 is 15 amino acids long. Germline V gives CDR1 SEHNR, CDR2 FQNEAQ (reference sequence). The junction had 6 bases not matched to a gene; V was cut back by 6 bases and J by 5 bases. The CDR3 coding sequence is TGTGCCAGCAGACTAGCGGGAGGGCCTGGGGAGACCCAGTACTTC. Protein sequence: CASRLAGGPGETQYF.

This clone was seen at least ten times. The chain carries TRBV28 and TRBJ1-3; possibly TRBD1 for D (5 bases). V lost 6 bases and J 4 bases, leaving 16 bases between the germline ends. This CDR3 contains 15 residues. The germline CDR1 and CDR2 sequences are MDHEN and SYDVKM. The CDR3 DNA is TGTGCCAGCAGCGACCCCGGGGCTTACGGAAACACCATATATTTT. Protein product: CASSDPGAYGNTIYF.